This record covers a single TCR beta chain. What it binds is not known. CDR1 and CDR2 from the germline V gene are LNHDA and SQIVND (reference sequence). This CDR3 comprises 15 residues. V lost 4 bases to trimming and J lost 5 bases; unmatched junction nucleotides: 9. The entry originates in a study of cytomegalovirus exposure and HLA in healthy donors. Overall study findings and caveats: The study listed around 150 cytomegalovirus-associated TCR beta chains. Generally TCR sequences proved uncommon, though certain public TCRs appeared in numerous donors.

The PCR contained 60 Vbeta and 13 Jbeta primers. TCRdb's table, derived via immunoSEQ multiplex PCR, lists solely in-frame clones and lacks some. The sample lists around 170,000 clones, over 60% occurring once. The V and J genes are TRBV19 and TRBJ2-5, with 8 bases aligning to TRBD2. The TCR originated in a man between 18 and 35 years old in good health and CMV-seronegative. The sample consisted of PBMCs. Here the CDR3 DNA reads TGTGCCAGTAGTACCTTAGCGGGACCCATGGAGACCCAGTACTTC. Protein: CASSTLAGPMETQYF.